This TCR beta chain was recorded in a study of post-analysis software for immune sequencing data. Turning to the study itself: Multiple sclerosis in the patients followed relapsing-remitting, secondary progressive and progressive-relapsing courses.

Libraries were made from TCR beta cDNA, and they carried unique molecular identifiers. The authors obtained 500,000 or so cDNA molecules from roughly 1 to 10 million T cells. Each CDR3 protein is one row after TCRdb ran MiXCR on the PCR reads. This table holds almost 700,000 distinct CDR3 sequences, approximately 59% found once. Germline CDR1 is MNHEY and CDR2 is SVGAGI. The CDR3 totals 15 residues. V dropped 5 bases and J dropped 4; count of bases not matched to a gene: 4. General study points: The study found TRBV5-6, TRBV5-1 and TRBV20-1 among roughly 5 TRBV segments more frequent in patients than controls. Significantly lower normalized Chao1 diversity was found in patients with multiple sclerosis relative to controls.

Worth noting for this clonotype: Its antigen is not identified.

The clonotype was recovered from a girl aged 2-10 years with multiple sclerosis. The chain combines TRBV6-5 with TRBJ2-1, with 11 positions matching TRBD1. Sequenced: blood. This CDR3 is CASSRTGGRYNEQFF. The CDR3 coding sequence is TGTGCCAGCAGTCGGACAGGGGGCCGATACAATGAGCAGTTCTTC.